This note documents a single TCR beta chain sequence. What it binds is not known. Sequencing used immunoSEQ multiplex PCR; TCRdb keeps in-frame clones, though not all of them. This sample carries hundreds of thousands of clones, 92% of them seen once, and the ten largest clones take 1.5% to 2%. Stated treatment: around 19 received Ad26.COV2.S at low or high dose, single or two shots; 5 received placebo; per-sample allocation not given. The study sampled participants on day 63 after the first vaccine or placebo injection. SARS-CoV-2 spike from the Wuhan strain was encoded by the vaccine, an Ad26 vector. The record originates from a study of Ad26.COV2.S vaccination and SARS-CoV-2 variants. Overall study: Recipients of Ad26.COV2.S got it intramuscularly, once or twice 56 days apart. General study findings and limits: Spike-specific TCR breadth ran higher among vaccine recipients than placebo recipients. Substantial response breadth was reportedly seen for spike-specific CD8+ and CD4+ T cells after vaccination.

From germline, CDR1 is SGHDT and CDR2 YYEEEE. The V end was cut by 4 bases, the J end by 2 bases, with 5 bases between. The CDR3 totals 12 residues. The TCR comes from a person aged 18-60 years who received the Ad26.COV2.S COVID-19 vaccine or a placebo. The source material was peripheral blood, sampled in a trial of Ad26.COV2.S vaccine versus placebo. The chain carries TRBV5-6 and TRBJ2-3; the D is unclear. The chain's CDR3 is CASSLYTDTQYF. The CDR3 nucleotides read TGTGCCAGCAGCCTATACACAGATACGCAGTATTTT.